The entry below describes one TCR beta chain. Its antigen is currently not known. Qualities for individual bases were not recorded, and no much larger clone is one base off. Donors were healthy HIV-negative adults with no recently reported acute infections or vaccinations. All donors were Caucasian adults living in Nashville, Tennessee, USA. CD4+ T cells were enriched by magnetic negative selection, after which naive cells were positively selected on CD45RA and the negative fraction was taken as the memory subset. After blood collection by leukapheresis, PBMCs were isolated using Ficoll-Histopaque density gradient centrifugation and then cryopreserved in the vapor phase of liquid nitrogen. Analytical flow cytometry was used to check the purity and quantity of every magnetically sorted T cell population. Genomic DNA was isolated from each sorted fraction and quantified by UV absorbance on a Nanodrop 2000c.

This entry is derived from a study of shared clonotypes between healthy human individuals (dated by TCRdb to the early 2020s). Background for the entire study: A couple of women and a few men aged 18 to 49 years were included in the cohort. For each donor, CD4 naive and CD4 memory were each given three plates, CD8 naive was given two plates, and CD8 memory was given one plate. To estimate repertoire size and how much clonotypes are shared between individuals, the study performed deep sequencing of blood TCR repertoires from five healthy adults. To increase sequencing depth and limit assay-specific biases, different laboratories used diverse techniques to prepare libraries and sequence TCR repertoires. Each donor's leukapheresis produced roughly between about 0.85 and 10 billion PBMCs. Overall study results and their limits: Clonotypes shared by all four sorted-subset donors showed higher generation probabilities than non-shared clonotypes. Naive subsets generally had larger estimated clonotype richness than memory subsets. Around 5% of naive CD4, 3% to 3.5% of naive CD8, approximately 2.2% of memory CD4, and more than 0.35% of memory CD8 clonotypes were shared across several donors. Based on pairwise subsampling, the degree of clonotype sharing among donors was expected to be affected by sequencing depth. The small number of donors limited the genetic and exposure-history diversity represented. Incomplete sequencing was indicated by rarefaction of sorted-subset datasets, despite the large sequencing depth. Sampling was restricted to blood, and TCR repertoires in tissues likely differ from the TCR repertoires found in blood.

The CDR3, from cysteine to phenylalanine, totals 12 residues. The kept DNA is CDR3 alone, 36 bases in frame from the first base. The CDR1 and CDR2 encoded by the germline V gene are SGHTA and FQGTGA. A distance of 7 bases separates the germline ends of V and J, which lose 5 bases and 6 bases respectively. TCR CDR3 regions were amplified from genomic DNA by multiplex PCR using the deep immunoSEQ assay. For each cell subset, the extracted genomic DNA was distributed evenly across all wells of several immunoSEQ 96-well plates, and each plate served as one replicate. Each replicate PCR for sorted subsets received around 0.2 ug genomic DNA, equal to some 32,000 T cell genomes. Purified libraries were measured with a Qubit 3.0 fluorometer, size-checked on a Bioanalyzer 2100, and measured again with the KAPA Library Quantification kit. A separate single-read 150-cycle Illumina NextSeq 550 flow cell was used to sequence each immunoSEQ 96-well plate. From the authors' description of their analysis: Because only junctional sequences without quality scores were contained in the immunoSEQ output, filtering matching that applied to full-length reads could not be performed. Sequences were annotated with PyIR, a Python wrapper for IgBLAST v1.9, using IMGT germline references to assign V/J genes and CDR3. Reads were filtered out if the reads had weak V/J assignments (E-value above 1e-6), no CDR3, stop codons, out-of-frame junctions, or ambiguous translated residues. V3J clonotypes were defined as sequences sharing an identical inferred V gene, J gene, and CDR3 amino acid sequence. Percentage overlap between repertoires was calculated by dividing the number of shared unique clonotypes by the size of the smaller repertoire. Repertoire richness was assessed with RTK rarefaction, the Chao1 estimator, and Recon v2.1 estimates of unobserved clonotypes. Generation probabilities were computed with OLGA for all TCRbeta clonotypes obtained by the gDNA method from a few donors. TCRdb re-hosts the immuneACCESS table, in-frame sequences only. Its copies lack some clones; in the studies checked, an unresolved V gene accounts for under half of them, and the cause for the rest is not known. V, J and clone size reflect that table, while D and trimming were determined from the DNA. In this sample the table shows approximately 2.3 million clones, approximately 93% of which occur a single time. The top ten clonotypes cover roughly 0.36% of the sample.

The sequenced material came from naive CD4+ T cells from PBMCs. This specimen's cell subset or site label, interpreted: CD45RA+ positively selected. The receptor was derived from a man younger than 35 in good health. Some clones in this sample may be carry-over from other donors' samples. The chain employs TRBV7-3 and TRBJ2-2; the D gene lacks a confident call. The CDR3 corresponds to CASSEPPGELFF. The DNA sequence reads TGTGCCAGCAGCGAACCTCCCGGGGAGCTGTTTTTT.